The 6 T cell receptor beta chains listed next were all sequenced from one sample in a study of cytomegalovirus exposure and HLA in healthy donors. Both 60 Vbeta primers and 13 Jbeta primers went into the PCR. Sequencing was performed with immunoSEQ multiplex PCR; in TCRdb, only in-frame clones are kept and a portion is missing. The data contain 100,000 to 150,000 clones, approximately 80% of them singletons. The sample taken for sequencing was PBMCs. All receptors derive from a man younger than 35 in good health and CMV-seronegative.

The chain uses TRBV7-9 and TRBJ1-2, with D possibly being TRBD1 (5 bases). The CDR3 sequence is 16 residues long. Germline V gene sequence: CDR1 SEHNR, CDR2 FQNEAQ (reference sequence). V was cut by 0 bases and J by 0 bases, with 11 bases left in between. CDR3 nucleotide sequence: TGTGCCAGCAGCTTAGCGCAAGGGGCCCCTAACTATGGCTACACCTTC. Protein sequence: CASSLAQGAPNYGYTF. Full variable domain (missing parts from reference TRBV7-9 and TRBJ1-2): DTGVSQNPRHKITKRGQNVTFRCDPISEHNRLYWYRQTLGQGPEFLTYFQNEAQLEKSRLLSDRFSAERPKGSFSTLEIQRTEQGDSAMYLCASSLAQGAPNYGYTFGSGTRLTVV.

This clone was found a few times. The chain carries TRBV29-1 and TRBJ2-3; D not certain. The CDR3 is 11 amino acids. Germline lookup yields CDR1 SQVTM and CDR2 ANQGSEA. The V gene lost 5 bases and the J gene lost 4 bases, with 7 bases spanning the gap. This CDR3 reads CSVPGADTQYF. DNA of the CDR3: TGCAGCGTTCCTGGAGCAGATACGCAGTATTTT.

This chain joins TRBV29-1 and TRBJ1-2; D remains unclear. Germline V gives CDR1 SQVTM, CDR2 ANQGSEA. The CDR3 consists of 11 residues. V was clipped by 4 bases and J by 6 bases, with 9 bases between them. In DNA, the CDR3 is TGCAGCGTTGGCCACAGTGATGGCTACACCTTC. Its protein product is CSVGHSDGYTF. The complete variable domain, with remaining parts taken from reference TRBV29-1 and TRBJ1-2, reads SAVISQKPSRDICQRGTSLTIQCQVDSQVTMMFWYRQQPGQSLTLIATANQGSEATYESGFVIDKFPISRPNLTFSTLTVSNMSPEDSSIYLCSVGHSDGYTFGSGTRLTVV.

The chain joins TRBV27 to TRBJ2-1; no reliable D call. Germline assignment: CDR1 MNHEY and CDR2 SMNVEV (reference sequence). V was pared by 4 bases and J by 6 bases, with 13 bases between. This CDR3 has 14 residues. CDR3 protein: CASSYRSLLNEQFF. Here the CDR3 DNA reads TGTGCCAGCAGTTACAGAAGCCTGCTCAATGAGCAGTTCTTC.

The V and J genes are TRBV29-1 and TRBJ1-2; possibly TRBD1 for D (6 bases). Per germline, CDR1 SQVTM and CDR2 ANQGSEA. The ends were cut back, 8 bases at V and 3 bases at J, with 10 bases in the middle. This CDR3 has 11 amino acids. CDR3 sequence: CSTPGDYGYTF. For the CDR3, the DNA is TGCAGCACCCCAGGGGACTATGGCTACACCTTC.

The chain combines TRBV5-1 with TRBJ2-6; 8 bases fit TRBD1. CDR3 length: 17 amino acids. The V gene's germline CDR1 is SGHRS and CDR2 YFSETQ. J lost 1 base, V lost 2 bases, and 5 bases had no gene match. The CDR3 DNA is TGCGCCAGCAGCTTCAGGGGGCGGACGTCTGGGGCCAACGTCCTGACTTTC. This codes for CASSFRGRTSGANVLTF. The entire variable domain, with the rest obtained from reference TRBV5-1 and TRBJ2-6, is as follows: KAGVTQTPRYLIKTRGQQVTLSCSPISGHRSVSWYQQTPGQGLQFLFEYFSETQRNKGNFPGRFSGRQFSNSRSEMNVSTLELGDSALYLCASSFRGRTSGANVLTFGAGSRLTVL.